These 25 T cell receptor beta chains were sequenced from one sample in a study of blood T cells in healthy people across ages. Using a J-beta primer mix together with a sample-barcoded 5' primer, a second PCR was run for roughly 7 to 12 cycles. In TCRdb, the 5' RACE reads were re-called with MiXCR into one record per CDR3 protein. This table has about 1,600,000 distinct CDR3 sequences, 42% appearing once. Sequencing was performed on blood. These receptors were collected from a woman aged 18 to 35 in good health.

The V call is TRBV7-9, the J call TRBJ2-7; D not certain. This CDR3 spans 11 amino acids. Germline V CDR1 and CDR2: SEHNR, FQNEAQ (reference sequence). With 7 bases removed from V and 2 bases from J, the gap between germline ends came to 6 bases. CDR3 bases: TGTGCCAGCACCACCGCCTACGAGCAGTACTTC. Translated, it gives CASTTAYEQYF.

This clonotype was seen only a few times. The CDR3 protein is CASSLEGRGGGEKLFF. The CDR3, as DNA: TGTGCCAGCAGCTTAGAAGGACGAGGGGGCGGTGAAAAACTGTTTTTT. The rearrangement uses TRBV7-8 and TRBJ1-4, with TRBD1 matching over 7 bases. The germline V gene encodes CDR1 SGHVS and CDR2 FQNEAQ. There are 16 residues in the CDR3. The V gene end was trimmed by 1 base and the J gene end by 7 bases; junction bases not matched to a gene: 9.

V usage is TRBV29-1 and J usage is TRBJ1-4, with 9 bases aligning to TRBD1. Losses at the gene ends were 4 bases for V and 8 bases for J; bases not matched to a gene: 11. Per the germline V gene, CDR1 is SQVTM and CDR2 is ANQGSEA. The length of the CDR3 is 15 residues. The CDR3 loop is CSVGYYRDREEKLFF. The DNA of the CDR3 is TGCAGCGTTGGATATTACAGGGACAGGGAGGAAAAACTGTTTTTT.

The genes are TRBV5-1 and TRBJ1-4; TRBD1 matches 11 bases. Germline assignment: CDR1 SGHRS and CDR2 YFSETQ. The CDR3 is 16 amino acids. V lost 2 bases to trimming and J lost 4 bases; unmatched junction nucleotides: 4. The CDR3 loop reads CASSFGQGAVNEKLFF. CDR3 in DNA: TGCGCCAGCAGCTTCGGACAGGGGGCCGTTAATGAAAAACTGTTTTTT.

J is TRBJ2-3 and V is TRBV14; weak D call: TRBD2 (5 bases). V was cut by 4 bases and J by 1 base, with 15 bases left in between. The CDR3 length is 16 residues. Germline lookup yields CDR1 SGHDN and CDR2 FVKESK. CDR3 coding DNA: TGTGCCAGCAGCCGGACGGCCGGGATCGGCACAGATACGCAGTATTTT. Encoded protein: CASSRTAGIGTDTQYF.

V usage is TRBV6-5 and J usage is TRBJ1-1; TRBD1 might be the D (5 bases). The germline gives CDR1 MNHEY, CDR2 SVGAGI. CDR3 length equals 10 residues. The V gene lost 10 bases and the J gene lost 5 bases, with 8 bases spanning the gap. The CDR3: CATGRTEAFF. For the CDR3, the DNA is TGTGCCACAGGGAGGACTGAAGCTTTCTTT.

This clonotype was counted once. V is TRBV20-1 and J is TRBJ1-6; unclear D gene. V was pared by 0 bases and J by 8 bases, with 14 bases between. Germline lookup yields CDR1 DFQATT and CDR2 SNEGSKA (reference sequence). The CDR3 is 15 amino acids. CDR3: CSARDRGGLDSPLHF. The CDR3 DNA sequence: TGCAGTGCTAGAGATCGGGGAGGGTTGGATTCACCCCTCCACTTT.

The rearrangement joins TRBV7-8 to TRBJ2-1, with TRBD2 identical over 15 bases. V dropped 3 bases and J dropped 7; count of bases not matched to a gene: 22. The CDR3 is made up of 22 amino acids. Germline-derived CDR1 and CDR2 are SGHVS and FQNEAQ. The CDR3 reads CASSFKKKRTSGRVPLGNEQFF. Here the CDR3 DNA reads TGTGCCAGCAGCTTCAAGAAAAAGCGGACTAGCGGGAGGGTCCCCCTCGGGAATGAGCAGTTCTTC.

In the case of this clonotype: A much larger clone lies one base from this, so it may be a read error. The genes are TRBV24-1 and TRBJ2-1, with D tentatively TRBD1 (6 bases). The J call may be faulty, since TRBJ2-7 better matches the DNA end. The length of the CDR3 is 13 residues. Germline lookup yields CDR1 KGHDR and CDR2 SFDVKD. The CDR3 nucleotides are TGTGCCACCGGGACACCGTCCTACAATGAGCAGTACTTC. It specifies CATGTPSYNEQYF.

This chain uses TRBV20-1 with TRBJ2-1; D uncertain. CDR3 length: 11 residues. V was clipped by 5 bases and J by 2 bases, with 4 bases between them. CDR1 DFQATT and CDR2 SNEGSKA come from the germline V gene (reference sequence). CDR3 sequence: CSASTYNEQFF. The CDR3 DNA reads as TGCAGTGCTTCTACCTACAATGAGCAGTTCTTC.

The chain is built from TRBV11-3 and TRBJ2-1, with TRBD2 as a possible D gene (6 bases). The CDR3 contains 13 residues. The germline V gene has CDR1 SGHNT and CDR2 YENEEA. Trimming cost V 2 bases and J 8 bases, with 10 bases left between them. This CDR3 reads CASSLSWGDEQFF. The CDR3 bases are TGTGCCAGCAGCTTATCCTGGGGGGATGAGCAGTTCTTC.

With regard to this clonotype: The junction does not match germline at one end; this may be a read error. This chain uses TRBV29-1 with TRBJ2-1; 9 bases are a match to TRBD1. The germline CDR1 and CDR2 sequences are SQVTM and ANQGSEA. The CDR3 is 14 residues long. The CDR3 nucleotides are TGCGGCGTTATTACCGGGACAGGGTCTAATGAGCAGTTCTTC. It encodes CGVITGTGSNEQFF.

This clonotype was detected a few times. V and J are TRBV14 and TRBJ2-1, with 12 nucleotides matching TRBD2. With V trimmed by 6 bases and J by 7 bases, 7 bases remained unmatched. The CDR3 covers 15 residues. Germline V gene data show CDR1 as SGHDN and CDR2 as FVKESK. CDR3: CASSRTSGKGNEQFF. Written as DNA, the CDR3 is TGTGCCAGCAGTCGGACTAGCGGGAAGGGGAATGAGCAGTTCTTC.

This clonotype was counted only a few times. V usage is TRBV30 and J usage is TRBJ1-1; unclear D gene. V gave up 2 bases and J gave up 8 bases, with 9 bases separating them. From germline, CDR1 is GTSNPN and CDR2 SVGIG (reference sequence). The CDR3 has 11 amino acids. CDR3 sequence reads: CAWSWESEAFF. For the CDR3, the DNA is TGTGCCTGGAGTTGGGAGTCCGAAGCTTTCTTT.

This clonotype came up a few times. The chain couples TRBV12-3 or TRBV12-4 to TRBJ1-1; no firm D call. The CDR3 has 13 residues. V was shortened by 7 bases and J by 7 bases, with 16 bases between the two germline ends. The DNA of the CDR3 is TGTGCCAGCACGAGAGGTAACACGGGTGAAGCTTTCTTT. This sequence encodes CASTRGNTGEAFF.

In DNA, the CDR3 is TGTGCCAGCTCACCACCTTCCAGGGGAACGGAAGGCTACACCTTC. Translated, it gives CASSPPSRGTEGYTF. V usage is TRBV18 and J usage is TRBJ1-2; weak D call: TRBD1 (6 bases). Trimming took 0 bases from V and 8 from J, leaving 16 bases between them. This CDR3 is 15 amino acids long. Looked up from germline, CDR1 is KGHSH and CDR2 is LQKENI.

The CDR3 loop is CASSTDRVRSGANVLTF. The CDR3 DNA reads as TGTGCCAGCAGCACGGACAGGGTCCGCTCTGGGGCCAACGTCCTGACTTTC. The chain recombines TRBV7-2 with TRBJ2-6; 8 bases fit TRBD1. This CDR3 spans 17 amino acids. Germline V gives CDR1 SGHTA, CDR2 FQGNSA. With V trimmed by 5 bases and J by 0 bases, 6 bases remained unmatched.

The V and J genes are TRBV24-1 and TRBJ2-3; D not resolved. Germline V gene sequence: CDR1 KGHDR, CDR2 SFDVKD. This CDR3 region has 12 residues. Deletions cut 5 bases from V and 4 bases from J, with 6 bases between. The CDR3 DNA is TGTGCCACCAGTGTGAAGTCAGATACGCAGTATTTT. Translated, it gives CATSVKSDTQYF.

The gene calls are TRBV5-1 and TRBJ2-5, with D perhaps matching TRBD2 (5 bases). CDR1 and CDR2 from the germline V gene are SGHRS and YFSETQ. Trimming cost V 2 bases and J 5 bases, with 16 bases left between them. This CDR3 comprises 15 residues. The CDR3 nucleotides read TGCGCCAGCAGCTTAACAGCGGAAGGACGTGAGACCCAGTACTTC. Amino acid sequence: CASSLTAEGRETQYF.

This clonotype came up many times. The chain uses TRBV5-8 and TRBJ1-5; TRBD1 is a possible D gene (6 bases). Trimming cost V 4 bases and J 0 bases, with 11 bases left between them. This CDR3 has 15 residues. CDR1 and CDR2 (germline): SGHTS, YDEGEE. The CDR3 nucleotides are TGTGCCAGCAGCACCCTAGGGGGTAGCAATCAGCCCCAGCATTTT. Its translation is CASSTLGGSNQPQHF.

The V call is TRBV7-2, the J call TRBJ2-1; possible D gene TRBD2, 7 bases. The DNA end favors TRBJ2-7, so the J call may be wrong. The germline CDR1 and CDR2 sequences are SGHTA and FQGNSA. The CDR3 totals 15 residues. The CDR3: CASSLRGATYNEQYF. CDR3 DNA: TGTGCCAGCAGCCTCCGGGGGGCTACCTACAATGAGCAGTACTTC.

This clonotype was seen more than once but under ten times. The chain links TRBV6-5 to TRBJ2-7; D not certain. CDR3 length: 15 amino acids. The germline V gene encodes CDR1 MNHEY and CDR2 SVGAGI. With 0 bases removed from V and 6 bases from J, the gap between germline ends came to 15 bases. In nucleotides, the CDR3 is TGTGCCAGCAGTTACTCGTACCAGTCGAGCTTCGAGCAGTACTTC. Translated: CASSYSYQSSFEQYF.

This clonotype occurred many times. The V gene is TRBV29-1, the J gene TRBJ2-1; D is perhaps TRBD2 (5 bases). This CDR3 has 12 amino acids. V lost 6 bases to trimming and J lost 6 bases, with 12 bases between them. Per germline, CDR1 SQVTM and CDR2 ANQGSEA. CDR3 loop: CSVEDLGNEQFF. CDR3 nucleotide sequence: TGCAGCGTCGAGGACTTAGGCAATGAGCAGTTCTTC.

The chain employs TRBV20-1 and TRBJ2-4, with TRBD1 identical over 8 bases. Germline V lookup: CDR1 DFQATT, CDR2 SNEGSKA (reference sequence). CDR3 size: 13 residues. V shed 3 bases, J shed 13 bases, and the junction held 11 bases outside the gene matches. CDR3 protein: CSASPGGLREQYF. Here the CDR3 DNA reads TGCAGTGCTAGCCCAGGGGGCCTAAGAGAGCAGTACTTC.

This rearrangement joins TRBV2 to TRBJ2-2; D gene uncertain. From germline, CDR1 is SNHLY and CDR2 FYNNEI. Trimming pared 2 bases from V and 13 bases from J, leaving 8 bases between. CDR3 length: 11 residues. The chain's CDR3 is CASSERDGLFF. Written as DNA, the CDR3 is TGTGCCAGCAGTGAAAGGGATGGGCTGTTTTTT.